The sequence of this T cell receptor beta chain was determined in a study of beta chain features in type 1 diabetes. In the study overall: Cell yields, gender and age were similar in healthy donors and patients. Study-level findings and limits: Within the patient group, naive, central memory and Treg TCRB repertoires appeared more similar to each other than within healthy donors. All four CD4+ subsets of Type 1 diabetes patients contained TCRB CDR3s that were moderately but significantly shorter.

Details on this clone: Its antigen is as yet unknown. The sample carries other DNA sequences with the same CDR3.

Isolated RNA was reverse transcribed in full, so expressed TCRB transcripts were sequenced. The assay was immunoSEQ multiplex PCR, and TCRdb's table has in-frame clones only and misses some. The sample lists hundreds of thousands of clones, over 12% seen once, with 0.03% to 0.04% in the top ten. J lost 5 bases, V lost 7 bases, and 10 bases had no gene match. The CDR3 contains 14 residues. Germline V gene data show CDR1 as SGHRS and CDR2 as YFSETQ. This TCR was sampled from a man aged 18 to 29 with type 1 diabetes. Sequenced sample: naive CD4+ T cells from blood. The chain is built from TRBV5-1 and TRBJ1-1, with 8 positions matching TRBD1. The CDR3 spells CASSPQGAGTEAFF. The CDR3 DNA sequence: TGCGCCAGCTCACCTCAGGGGGCTGGGACTGAAGCTTTCTTT.